This paragraph covers one T cell receptor (beta chain) sequence. Its antigen is unknown. The CDR3 is made up of 14 amino acids. Trimming removed 2 bases at V and 5 bases at J, with 12 bases between. Germline CDR1 reads MNHEY; CDR2 reads SMNVEV (reference sequence). The record originates from a study of liver allograft versus peripheral blood T cells. Overall study context: Transplanted livers held T cell receptor repertoires, and these were compared with repertoires in recipients' peripheral blood. General study results and limits: It was reported that the T cell receptor repertoires found inside liver allografts differed from those that were detected in peripheral blood.

TCRdb re-called the reads through MiXCR, storing one row per CDR3 protein. This table has 8,900 or so distinct CDR3 sequences, around 21% appearing once. The sequence came from a human patient who had a liver transplant. Some T cells may arise from the graft donor. J is TRBJ1-1 and V is TRBV27, with D possibly TRBD1 on 5 matching bases. The CDR3 spells CASSLRRGETEAFF. The CDR3, as DNA: TGTGCCAGCAGTTTAAGAAGGGGTGAGACTGAAGCTTTCTTT.